This T cell receptor (beta chain) was sequenced during a study of T cells in localized non-small cell lung cancer. CDR1 SGHRS and CDR2 YFSETQ come from the germline V gene. This CDR3 is 18 amino acids long. Repertoires were generated with immunoSEQ multiplex PCR, while TCRdb's copy carries only in-frame clones and drops some. The sample records 5,000 to 6,500 clones, around two fifths being singletons. About this clone itself: At one of its ends the junction is not consistent with the germline gene, which may arise from a read error.

The TCR was taken from a woman aged 35-75 years with stage II squamous cell lung carcinoma. The specimen was lung tumor tissue, collected before any cancer treatment. This chain links TRBV5-1 with TRBJ2-7; 13 nucleotides align to TRBD2. CDR3 nucleotide sequence: TGCGCCAGCAGCCCATTTGGACTAGCGGGAGAGTCTACCTACGAGCAGTATTTC. As protein: CASSPFGLAGESTYEQYF.